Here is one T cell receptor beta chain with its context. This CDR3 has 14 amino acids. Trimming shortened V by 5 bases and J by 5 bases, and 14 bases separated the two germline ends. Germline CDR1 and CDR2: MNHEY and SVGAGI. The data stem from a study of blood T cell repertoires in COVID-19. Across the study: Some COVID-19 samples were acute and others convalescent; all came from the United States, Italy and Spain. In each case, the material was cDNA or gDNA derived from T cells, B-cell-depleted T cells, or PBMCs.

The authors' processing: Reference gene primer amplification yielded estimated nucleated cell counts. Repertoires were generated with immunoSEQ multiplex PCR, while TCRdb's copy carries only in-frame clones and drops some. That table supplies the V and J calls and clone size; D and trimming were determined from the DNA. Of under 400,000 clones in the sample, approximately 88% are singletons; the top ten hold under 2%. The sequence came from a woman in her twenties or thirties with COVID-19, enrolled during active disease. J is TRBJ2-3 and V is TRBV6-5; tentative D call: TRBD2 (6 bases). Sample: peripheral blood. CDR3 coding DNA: TGTGCCAGCAGTCCGGGACTCGCGAGAGATACGCAGTATTTT. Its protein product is CASSPGLARDTQYF.